This TCR beta chain stems from a study of T cells in Graves' hyperthyroidism and ophthalmopathy. The study's findings and limits: Ophthalmopathy, as predicted by the model, came a median around 6.7 months after the prediction.

Trimming removed 2 bases at V and 3 bases at J, with 7 bases between. Germline assignment: CDR1 KGHDR and CDR2 SFDVKD. This CDR3 contains 13 residues. The sample holds many counts of this clonotype. Its antigen is currently unknown. The source material, RNA transcripts, was used to amplify TCR beta CDR3 regions. The HTBI primer set was used in a first-round RT-PCR of the TCR CDR3. TCRdb itself ran the multiplex PCR reads through MiXCR, one entry per CDR3 protein. The repertoire holds roughly 380,000 distinct CDR3 sequences, about 19% seen once, with about 3.7% in the top ten. The sequenced sample consisted of blood. This sequence was found in a woman aged 18-29 years with Graves' hyperthyroidism. This chain uses TRBV24-1 with TRBJ2-7; D not certain. CDR3: CATSDSGDYEQYF. CDR3 nucleotides: TGTGCCACCAGTGATTCGGGCGACTACGAGCAGTACTTC.